This T cell receptor beta chain was captured in a study of graft-versus-host responses after intestinal transplantation (dated by TCRdb to the early 2020s). Study-wide context: The transplants that recipients got were multivisceral, liver-intestinal, or isolated intestinal. All recipients received anti-thymocyte globulin induction followed by maintenance tacrolimus and steroids for about three years. Of the roughly 24 intestinal transplant recipients enrolled in the cohort, one of whom was a retransplant, a few patients without pretransplant specimens were excluded. After intestinal transplantation, graft-versus-host and host-versus-graft alloreactive T cell clones were followed in the graft, circulation and bone marrow using bulk TCR-beta CDR3 sequencing. Donor T cell macrochimerism was defined as a peak of at least 4% donor T cells among recipient peripheral blood mononuclear cells. Alloreactive clones were identified by sequencing pre-transplant mixed lymphocyte reaction products and comparing them with unstimulated pre-transplant donor and recipient T cells. Rather than going through the commercial service, samples from a few later patients were sequenced in-house on an Illumina MiSeq and processed with MiXCR. What the authors observed across the whole study: The relatively low number and heterogeneity of intestinal transplant patients limited the conclusions. Early after transplant, peak levels of circulating GvH clones were found to be associated with declines in HvG clones. High GvH to HvG T cell clonal ratios were observed in the allografts of patients with donor T cell macrochimerism. GvH clones were detected in recipient bone marrow, and some appeared earlier in ileal mucosa or blood, consistent with an intestinal mucosal origin.

Dithiothreitol, EDTA incubations and collagenase D digestion were used to isolate intraepithelial and lamina propria lymphocytes from graft specimens. Bulk TCR-beta sequencing was performed on serial intestinal graft biopsy specimens collected as late as 600 days after transplant. Note on this clone: The target of this receptor is not known. Base qualities are not at hand, and no much larger clone is one base apart.

The library was made by the immunoSEQ multiplex PCR assay. Adaptive Biotechnologies carried out high-throughput TCR-beta CDR3 sequencing of genomic DNA for most patients. Processing in the source paper ran as follows. Adaptive's ImmunoSEQ software supplied the TCR sequencing data for 15 to 20 patients, while MiXCR and VDJtools were used to process a few other patients. CDR3 nucleotide sequences shared between donor and recipient were removed because their origin could not be assigned. To count as alloreactive, a clone needed at least 2-fold expansion over unstimulated cells and a minimum CFSE-low frequency of 0.002% (template counts) or 0.001% (read counts). Clones were considered mappable if detected in sequenced pre-transplant spleen, lymph node, or MLR CFSE-low populations of the donor or recipient. The cumulative frequency of alloreactive clones was calculated as a percentage of all sequences, weighted by copy number. TCRdb's version of the immuneACCESS table is confined to in-frame rearrangements and falls short of the full clone set. An unresolved V gene accounts for under half of the shortfall where checked; the remainder is of unknown origin. V and J calls and clone size are as listed in that table; D and trimming were resolved from the DNA. In this sample the table shows about 23,000 clones, 70% to 80% of which occur a single time. The ten largest clones add up to about 3% of the sample.

V and J are truncated by 1 base and 8 bases respectively, leaving an intervening sequence of 14 bases. Spanning cysteine to phenylalanine, the CDR3 consists of 14 amino acids. This entry keeps only the CDR3 DNA: 42 bases, framed from base 1. The germline V gene (reference sequence) specifies MNHNY as CDR1 and SVGAGI as CDR2. Here the chain combines TRBV6-6 and TRBJ1-1; 5 matching bases give a weak D call of TRBD1. The TCR originated in a human patient who received an intestinal transplant, so some T cells may come from the graft donor. This sample comprised ileum tissue, obtained 12 days after intestinal transplant. The nucleotide sequence is given as TGTGCCAGCAGTTACTATGGGGCGGGGACCGAAGCTTTCTTT. This yields the protein CASSYYGAGTEAFF.